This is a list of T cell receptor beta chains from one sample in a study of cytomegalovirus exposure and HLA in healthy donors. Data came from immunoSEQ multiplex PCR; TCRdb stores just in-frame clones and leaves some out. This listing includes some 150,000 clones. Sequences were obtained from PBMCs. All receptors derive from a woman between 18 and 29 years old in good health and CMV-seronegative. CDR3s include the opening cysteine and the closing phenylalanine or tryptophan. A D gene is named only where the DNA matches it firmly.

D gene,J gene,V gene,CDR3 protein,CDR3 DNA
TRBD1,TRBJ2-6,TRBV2,CASTKTGLPGANVLTF,TGTGCCAGCACCAAGACAGGGCTCCCTGGGGCCAACGTCCTGACTTTC
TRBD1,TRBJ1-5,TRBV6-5,CASSYKQGGSNQPQHF,TGTGCCAGCAGTTACAAACAGGGGGGAAGCAATCAGCCCCAGCATTTT
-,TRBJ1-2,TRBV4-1,CASSQVFRGDGYTF,TGCGCCAGCAGCCAAGTTTTCCGGGGAGATGGCTACACCTTC
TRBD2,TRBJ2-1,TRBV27,CASSPFGRAVSPYNEQFF,TGTGCCAGCAGCCCTTTCGGGAGGGCCGTTTCCCCCTACAATGAGCAGTTCTTC
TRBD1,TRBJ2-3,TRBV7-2,CASSLEHRGLGTDTQYF,TGTGCCAGCAGCTTAGAACACAGGGGGCTTGGCACAGATACGCAGTATTTT
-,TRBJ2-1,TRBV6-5,CASSYDGGSYNEQFF,TGTGCCAGCAGTTACGACGGGGGCTCCTACAATGAGCAGTTCTTC
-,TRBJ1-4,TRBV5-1,CASSLGGTTNEKLFF,TGCGCCAGCAGCTTGGGGGGCACAACTAATGAAAAACTGTTTTTT
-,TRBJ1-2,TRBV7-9,CASSSGGGYTF,TGTGCCAGCAGCTCGGGGGGTGGCTACACCTTC
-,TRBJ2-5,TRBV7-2,CASSLTRFETQYF,TGTGCCAGCAGCCTAACTAGATTTGAGACCCAGTACTTC
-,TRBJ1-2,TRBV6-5,CASSYGQMDPLYGYTF,TGTGCCAGCAGTTACGGACAGATGGACCCCCTTTATGGCTACACCTTC
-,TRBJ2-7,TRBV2,CASSVGTFTGQYF,TGTGCCAGCAGTGTCGGGACTTTTACGGGGCAGTACTTC
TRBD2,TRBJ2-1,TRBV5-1,CASSSVLAGDNNEQFF,TGCGCCAGCAGCTCTGTACTAGCGGGAGACAACAATGAGCAGTTCTTC
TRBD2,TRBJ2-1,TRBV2,CASSEISGLAGWFYNEQFF,TGTGCCAGCAGTGAAATCTCCGGACTAGCGGGATGGTTCTACAATGAGCAGTTCTTC
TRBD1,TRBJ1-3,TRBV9,CASSVGAGTGVSGNTIYF,TGTGCCAGCAGCGTAGGAGCCGGGACAGGAGTCTCTGGAAACACCATATATTTT
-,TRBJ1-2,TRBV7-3,CASSPSSTDGYTF,TGTGCCAGCAGCCCAAGTTCCACAGATGGCTACACCTTC
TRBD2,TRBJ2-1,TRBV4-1,CASSEEEREIYEQFF,TGCGCCAGCAGCGAAGAAGAGCGGGAGATCTATGAGCAGTTCTTC
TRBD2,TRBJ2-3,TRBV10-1,CASSDSGFTQYF,TGCGCCAGCAGTGATAGCGGGTTTACGCAGTATTTT
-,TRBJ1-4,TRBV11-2,CASRFRGANEKLFF,TGTGCCAGCAGATTCAGGGGAGCTAATGAAAAACTGTTTTTT
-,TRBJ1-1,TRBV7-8,CASSSAGVDTEAFF,TGTGCCAGCAGCTCGGCGGGGGTAGACACTGAAGCTTTCTTT
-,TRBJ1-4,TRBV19,CASSIYPVQGGEKLFF,TGTGCCAGTAGTATATACCCCGTACAGGGTGGTGAAAAACTGTTTTTT
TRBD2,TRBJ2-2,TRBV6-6,CASSTSETGELFF,TGTGCCAGCTCAACTAGCGAAACCGGGGAGCTGTTTTTT
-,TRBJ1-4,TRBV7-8,CASSPKRGKTSEKLFF,TGTGCCAGCAGCCCAAAACGGGGAAAGACGAGTGAAAAACTGTTTTTT